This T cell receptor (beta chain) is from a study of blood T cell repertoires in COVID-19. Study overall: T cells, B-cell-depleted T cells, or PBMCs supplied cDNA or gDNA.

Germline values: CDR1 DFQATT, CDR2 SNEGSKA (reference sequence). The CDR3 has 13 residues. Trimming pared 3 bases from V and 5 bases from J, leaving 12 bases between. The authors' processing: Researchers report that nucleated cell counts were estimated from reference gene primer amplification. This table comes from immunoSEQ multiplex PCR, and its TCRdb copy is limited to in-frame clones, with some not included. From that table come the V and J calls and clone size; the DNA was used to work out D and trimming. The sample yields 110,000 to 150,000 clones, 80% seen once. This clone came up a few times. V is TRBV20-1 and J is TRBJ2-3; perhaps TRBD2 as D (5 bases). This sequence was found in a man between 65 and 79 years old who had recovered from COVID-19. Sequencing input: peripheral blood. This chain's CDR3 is CSASDYRGDTQYF. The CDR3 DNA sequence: TGCAGTGCTAGTGATTACCGGGGAGATACGCAGTATTTT.